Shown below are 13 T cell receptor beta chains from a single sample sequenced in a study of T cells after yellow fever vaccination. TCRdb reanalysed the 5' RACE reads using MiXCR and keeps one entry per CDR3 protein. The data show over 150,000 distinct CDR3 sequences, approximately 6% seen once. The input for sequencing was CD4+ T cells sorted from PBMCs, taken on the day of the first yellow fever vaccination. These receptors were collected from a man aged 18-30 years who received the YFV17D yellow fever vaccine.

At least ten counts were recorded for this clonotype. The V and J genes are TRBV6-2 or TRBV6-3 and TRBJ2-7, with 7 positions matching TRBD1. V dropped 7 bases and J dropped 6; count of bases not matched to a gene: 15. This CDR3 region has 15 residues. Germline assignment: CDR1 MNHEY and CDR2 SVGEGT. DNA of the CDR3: TGTGCCAGCACTCCTAACCGGGACAGTACCTTCGAGCAGTACTTC. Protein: CASTPNRDSTFEQYF.

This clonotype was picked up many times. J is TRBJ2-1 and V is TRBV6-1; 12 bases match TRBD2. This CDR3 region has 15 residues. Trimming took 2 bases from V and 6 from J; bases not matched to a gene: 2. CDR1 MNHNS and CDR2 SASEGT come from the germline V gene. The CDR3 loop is CASSELAGGLNEQFF. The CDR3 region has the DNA TGTGCCAGCAGTGAACTAGCGGGGGGGCTCAATGAGCAGTTCTTC.

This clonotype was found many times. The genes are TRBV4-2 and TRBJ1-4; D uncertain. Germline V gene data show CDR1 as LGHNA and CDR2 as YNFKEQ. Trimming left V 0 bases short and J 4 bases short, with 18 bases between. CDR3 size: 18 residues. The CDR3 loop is CASSQEDPYLGINEKLFF. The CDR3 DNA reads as TGTGCCAGCAGCCAAGAGGACCCTTACTTGGGAATTAATGAAAAACTGTTTTTT.

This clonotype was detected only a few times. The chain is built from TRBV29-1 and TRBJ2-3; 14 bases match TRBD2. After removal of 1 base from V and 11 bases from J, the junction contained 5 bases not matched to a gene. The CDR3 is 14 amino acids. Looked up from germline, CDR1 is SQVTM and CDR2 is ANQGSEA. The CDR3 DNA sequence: TGCAGCGTTGAAGCGCGACTAGCGGGGGGGAAGCAGTATTTT. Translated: CSVEARLAGGKQYF.

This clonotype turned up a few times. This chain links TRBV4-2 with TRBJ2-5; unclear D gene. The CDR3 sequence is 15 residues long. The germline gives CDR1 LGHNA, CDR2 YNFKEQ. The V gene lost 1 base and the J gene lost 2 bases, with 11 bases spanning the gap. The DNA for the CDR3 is TGTGCCAGCAGCCAAGTCTCCGACCAGCAAGAGACCCAGTACTTC. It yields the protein CASSQVSDQQETQYF.

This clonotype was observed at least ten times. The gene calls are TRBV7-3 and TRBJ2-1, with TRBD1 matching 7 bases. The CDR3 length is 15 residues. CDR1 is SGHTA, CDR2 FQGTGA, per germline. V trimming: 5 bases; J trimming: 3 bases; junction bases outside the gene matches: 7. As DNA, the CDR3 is TGTGCCAGCAGCCCGGGACAGAGATTCTACAATGAGCAGTTCTTC. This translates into CASSPGQRFYNEQFF.

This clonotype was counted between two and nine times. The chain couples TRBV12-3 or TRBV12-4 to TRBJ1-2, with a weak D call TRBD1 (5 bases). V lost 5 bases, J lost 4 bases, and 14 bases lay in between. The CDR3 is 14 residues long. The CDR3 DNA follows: TGTGCCAGCAGTCGCAGACAGCCCGTCTATGGCTACACCTTC. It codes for CASSRRQPVYGYTF.

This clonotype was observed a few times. CDR3 DNA sequence: TGTGCCAGCAGCACGAGACAGGGTAATGGCTACACCTTC. Encoded protein: CASSTRQGNGYTF. This chain connects TRBV3-1 to TRBJ1-2, with TRBD1 matching over 7 bases. The V gene's germline CDR1 is LGHDT and CDR2 YNNKEL (reference sequence). The CDR3 is 13 amino acids. With V trimmed by 5 bases and J by 6 bases, 6 bases remained unmatched.

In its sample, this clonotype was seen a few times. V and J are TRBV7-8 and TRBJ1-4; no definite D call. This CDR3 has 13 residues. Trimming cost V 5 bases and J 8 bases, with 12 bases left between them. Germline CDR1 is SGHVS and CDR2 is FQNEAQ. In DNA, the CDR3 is TGTGCCAGCAGCAGAGTGATGGGGGAAAAACTGTTTTTT. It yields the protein CASSRVMGEKLFF.

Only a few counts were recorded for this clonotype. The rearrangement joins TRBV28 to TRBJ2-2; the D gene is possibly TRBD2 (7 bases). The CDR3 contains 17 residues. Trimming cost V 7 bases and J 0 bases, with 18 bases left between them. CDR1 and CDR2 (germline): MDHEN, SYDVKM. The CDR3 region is CASNIKRGGTNTGELFF. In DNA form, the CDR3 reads TGTGCCAGCAACATTAAGAGGGGGGGGACGAACACCGGGGAGCTGTTTTTT. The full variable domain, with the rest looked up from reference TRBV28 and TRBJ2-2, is DVKVTQSSRYLVKRTGEKVFLECVQDMDHENMFWYRQDPGLGLRLIYFSYDVKMKEKGDIPEGYSVSREKKERFSLILESASTNQTSMYLCASNIKRGGTNTGELFFGEGSRLTVL.

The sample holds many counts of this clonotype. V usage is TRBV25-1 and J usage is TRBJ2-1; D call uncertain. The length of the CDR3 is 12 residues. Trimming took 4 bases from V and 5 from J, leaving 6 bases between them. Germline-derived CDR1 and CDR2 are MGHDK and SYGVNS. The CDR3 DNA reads TGTGCCAGCAGTGTAAGTAACAATGAGCAGTTCTTC. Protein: CASSVSNNEQFF.

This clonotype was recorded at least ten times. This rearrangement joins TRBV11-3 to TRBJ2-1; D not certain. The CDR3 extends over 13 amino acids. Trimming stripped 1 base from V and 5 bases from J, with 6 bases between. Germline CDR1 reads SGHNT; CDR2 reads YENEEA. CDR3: CASSLAANNEQFF. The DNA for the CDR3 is TGTGCCAGCAGCTTAGCAGCTAACAATGAGCAGTTCTTC.

CDR3 nucleotides: TGTGCCAGCAGCTTGGCTGCGACTAGTGGGGAGACCCAGTACTTC. It yields the protein CASSLAATSGETQYF. The chain recombines TRBV7-2 with TRBJ2-5; TRBD2 is a possible D gene (6 bases). This CDR3 is 15 amino acids long. V lost 3 bases to trimming and J lost 5 bases, with 16 bases between them. From germline, CDR1 is SGHTA and CDR2 FQGNSA.